The 28 T cell receptor beta chains below were found in one sample sequenced in a study of CD8+ T cells in alopecia areata. Sequencing used cDNA as its template, made by extracting RNA and reverse transcribing it. Clones were sequenced by immunoSEQ multiplex PCR, and TCRdb holds only the in-frame ones, with some missing. The sample consists of under 350,000 clones, nearly 60% of them appearing once. Treatment: oral pan-JAK inhibitor, 5-10 mg twice daily. The starting material was CD4+ T cells sorted from blood, obtained at week 24, from a patient treated with tofacitinib. These receptors originate from a human donor with alopecia areata.

The sample holds a few counts of this clone. V usage is TRBV29-1 and J usage is TRBJ2-5; D may match TRBD1 or TRBD2 (7 bases each). V gave up 5 bases and J gave up 5 bases, with 18 bases separating them. CDR1 is SQVTM and CDR2 is ANQGSEA in the germline V gene. CDR3 length: 14 residues. CDR3 amino acids: CSVSGRGGEETQYF. CDR3 coding DNA: TGCAGCGTTAGCGGCAGGGGGGGGGAGGAGACCCAGTACTTC.

This chain uses TRBV29-1 with TRBJ1-2, with 7 nucleotides matching TRBD1. Germline V gives CDR1 SQVTM, CDR2 ANQGSEA. V trimming: 0 bases; J trimming: 4 bases; junction bases outside the gene matches: 2. The CDR3 is made up of 13 amino acids. In nucleotides, the CDR3 is TGCAGCGTTGAAGAGGGACAGCTCTATGGCTACACCTTC. Amino acids: CSVEEGQLYGYTF.

This clone was recorded a few times. The gene calls are TRBV7-9 and TRBJ1-1; possible D gene TRBD1, 6 bases. V was pared by 1 base and J by 3 bases, with 15 bases between. Germline V lookup: CDR1 SEHNR, CDR2 FQNEAQ (reference sequence). This CDR3 is 16 amino acids long. The DNA of the CDR3 is TGTGCCAGCAGCTTAGGCACAGGGTATCGTGACACTGAAGCTTTCTTT. It translates to CASSLGTGYRDTEAFF.

The chain has TRBV7-9 and TRBJ2-7; D is ambiguous. CDR1 and CDR2 (germline): SEHNR, FQNEAQ (reference sequence). V lost 5 bases, J lost 4 bases, and 18 bases lay in between. CDR3 size: 15 residues. The CDR3 sequence is CASSPHSARQYEQYF. Here the CDR3 DNA reads TGTGCCAGCAGCCCCCACTCTGCCAGGCAGTACGAGCAGTACTTC.

The chain combines TRBV30 with TRBJ2-2, with D possibly matching TRBD2 (5 bases). This CDR3 comprises 14 residues. V was pared by 0 bases and J by 3 bases, with 8 bases between. Germline CDR1 GTSNPN, CDR2 SVGIG (reference sequence). CDR3 nucleotide sequence: TGTGCCTGGAGTGTATGGCGGGACACCGGGGAGCTGTTTTTT. This translates into CAWSVWRDTGELFF.

This clone was recorded a few times. The V gene is TRBV4-1, the J gene TRBJ1-4; 9 bases are a match to TRBD1. The CDR3 is made up of 15 amino acids. Trimming at V came to 1 base and at J to 5 bases, leaving 2 bases not matched to a gene. Germline CDR1 and CDR2: MGHRA and YSYEKL. The chain's CDR3 is CASSQGGTGNEKLFF. CDR3 nucleotides: TGCGCCAGCAGCCAAGGAGGGACAGGGAATGAAAAACTGTTTTTT.

This clone was picked up a small number of times. This sequence joins TRBV19 and TRBJ1-1; D not resolved. Germline CDR1 is LNHDA and CDR2 is SQIVND (reference sequence). The CDR3 loop spans 15 amino acids. Trimming took off 6 bases at V and 3 bases at J, with 17 bases between the two ends. This CDR3 reads CASRASRIRDTEAFF. CDR3 nucleotides: TGTGCCAGTAGAGCTTCGCGGATTCGGGACACTGAAGCTTTCTTT.

The chain combines TRBV30 with TRBJ2-7, with 9 bases identical to TRBD1. Germline CDR1 and CDR2: GTSNPN and SVGIG (reference sequence). After removal of 7 bases from V and 5 bases from J, the junction contained 9 bases not matched to a gene. The CDR3 totals 13 residues. CDR3 in amino acids: CAYLRDRDHEQYF. DNA for the CDR3: TGTGCCTACCTTAGGGACAGGGACCACGAGCAGTACTTC.

The chain has TRBV29-1 and TRBJ2-2; D gene unclear. Trimming removed 4 bases at V and 1 base at J, with 7 bases between. Germline-derived CDR1 and CDR2 are SQVTM and ANQGSEA. This CDR3 is built from 13 residues. CDR3 DNA: TGCAGCGTTGTGAGAGGGAACACCGGGGAGCTGTTTTTT. Translating it yields CSVVRGNTGELFF.

The chain combines TRBV4-1 with TRBJ1-1; D perhaps matches TRBD1 (5 bases). The V gene's germline CDR1 is MGHRA and CDR2 YSYEKL. V lost 2 bases to trimming and J lost 5 bases, with 9 bases between them. This CDR3 has 13 amino acids. The CDR3 loop is CASSQPGRTEAFF. CDR3 nucleotide sequence: TGCGCCAGCAGCCAACCAGGGCGAACTGAAGCTTTCTTT.

This clone was detected a few times. The J gene is TRBJ2-7, the V gene TRBV29-1, with D possibly being TRBD2 (5 bases). The CDR3 consists of 11 residues. The V gene lost 4 bases and the J gene lost 4 bases, with 8 bases spanning the gap. Per germline, CDR1 SQVTM and CDR2 ANQGSEA. The CDR3 DNA follows: TGCAGCGTTGCCGGGAATTACGAGCAGTACTTC. It specifies CSVAGNYEQYF.

The CDR3 spells CASRQDSTEAFF. In DNA, the CDR3 is TGTGCCAGCAGACAGGACAGCACTGAAGCTTTCTTT. The chain combines TRBV27 with TRBJ1-1; the D gene is possibly TRBD1 (6 bases). The V end lost 6 bases, the J end lost 4 bases, and 9 bases lay between the germline ends. The CDR3 extends over 12 amino acids. Germline V gene data show CDR1 as MNHEY and CDR2 as SMNVEV (reference sequence).

The CDR3 coding sequence is TGTGCCTGGAGCTGGGTCCAGGAGACCCAGTACTTC. It translates to CAWSWVQETQYF. The rearrangement joins TRBV30 to TRBJ2-5; D unclear. Germline-derived CDR1 and CDR2 are GTSNPN and SVGIG (reference sequence). The V end was cut by 3 bases, the J end by 5 bases, with 10 bases between. CDR3 length: 12 residues.

This clone has a handful of counts. This chain connects TRBV15 to TRBJ1-2; 8 nucleotides agree with TRBD1. The length of the CDR3 is 13 residues. V shed 5 bases and J 7 bases; nucleotides not matched to a gene: 6. The germline V gene has CDR1 LNHNV and CDR2 YYDKDF (reference sequence). The CDR3 DNA follows: TGTGCCACCAGCCCAGGGGGCGCGGGTGGCTACACCTTC. It yields the protein CATSPGGAGGYTF.

This clone showed up just a few times. J is TRBJ1-2 and V is TRBV4-1; TRBD1 aligns across 7 bases. V lost 0 bases and J lost 8; bases outside the gene matches: 6. Germline values: CDR1 MGHRA, CDR2 YSYEKL. The CDR3 covers 14 residues. CDR3 loop: CASSQDLRGHGYTF. In nucleotides, the CDR3 is TGCGCCAGCAGCCAAGATCTAAGGGGGCACGGCTACACCTTC.

V usage is TRBV15 and J usage is TRBJ1-2, with D perhaps matching TRBD1 (5 bases). V lost 1 base and J 6 bases, leaving 21 bases between the germline ends. Germline CDR1 is LNHNV and CDR2 is YYDKDF (reference sequence). CDR3 length: 17 amino acids. In nucleotides, the CDR3 is TGTGCCACCAGCAGAGTACGGGAAGGAGGGACGAGGGATGGCTACACCTTC. Amino acids: CATSRVREGGTRDGYTF.

This clone was picked up one time. This CDR3 is also generated by other DNA sequences in the sample. The CDR3: CSVERAYEQYF. The CDR3 DNA is TGCAGCGTTGAACGGGCCTACGAGCAGTACTTC. The chain combines TRBV29-1 with TRBJ2-7; D call uncertain. The CDR3 contains 11 residues. Trimming took off 2 bases at V and 2 bases at J, with 4 bases between the two ends. Germline CDR1 SQVTM, CDR2 ANQGSEA.

Only a few counts were recorded for this clone. This sequence joins TRBV5-1 and TRBJ2-5, with TRBD1 as a possible D gene (5 bases). Germline CDR1 is SGHRS and CDR2 is YFSETQ. The V and J ends lost 5 bases and 0 bases respectively, with 8 bases between them. The CDR3 sequence is 13 residues long. This chain's CDR3 is CASRPDNQETQYF. The CDR3 DNA reads as TGCGCCAGCAGACCGGACAACCAAGAGACCCAGTACTTC.

This clone occurred once. This chain links TRBV28 with TRBJ2-7, with TRBD1 matching over 7 bases. After removal of 4 bases from V and 5 bases from J, the junction contained 2 bases not matched to a gene. In germline, CDR1 is MDHEN, CDR2 SYDVKM. This CDR3 comprises 12 residues. CDR3 nucleotide sequence: TGTGCCAGCAGTTCTCAGGGGGACGAGCAGTACTTC. This gives the protein CASSSQGDEQYF. The whole variable domain, filled in from reference TRBV28 and TRBJ2-7, reads DVKVTQSSRYLVKRTGEKVFLECVQDMDHENMFWYRQDPGLGLRLIYFSYDVKMKEKGDIPEGYSVSREKKERFSLILESASTNQTSMYLCASSSQGDEQYFGPGTRLTVT.

The V call is TRBV20-1, the J call TRBJ2-7; D remains ambiguous. The germline V and J ends were trimmed by 3 bases and 5 bases, with 8 bases remaining between them. Germline lookup yields CDR1 DFQATT and CDR2 SNEGSKA (reference sequence). The length of the CDR3 is 11 residues. This CDR3 reads CSASPIHEQYF. CDR3 bases: TGCAGTGCTAGCCCAATCCACGAGCAGTACTTC.

The chain carries TRBV15 and TRBJ2-1; perhaps D is TRBD1 or TRBD2 (5 bases each). With 1 base removed from V and 5 bases from J, the gap between germline ends came to 9 bases. This CDR3 spans 14 amino acids. Germline-derived CDR1 and CDR2 are LNHNV and YYDKDF (reference sequence). The chain's CDR3 is CATSRGGTDNEQFF. In DNA, the CDR3 is TGTGCCACCAGCAGAGGGGGGACCGACAATGAGCAGTTCTTC.

V is TRBV28 and J is TRBJ1-5; D remains unclear. With 8 bases removed from V and 5 bases from J, the gap between germline ends came to 10 bases. Germline V gene lookup returns CDR1 MDHEN and CDR2 SYDVKM. The CDR3 contains 12 residues. Here the CDR3 reads CASFSNHQPQHF. CDR3 nucleotide sequence: TGTGCCAGCTTCTCAAACCATCAGCCCCAGCATTTT.

CDR3 residues: CASSATSGVETQYF. For the CDR3, the DNA is TGTGCCAGCAGCGCGACTAGCGGGGTGGAGACCCAGTACTTC. The chain recombines TRBV9 with TRBJ2-5; 11 positions match TRBD2. Looked up from germline, CDR1 is SGDLS and CDR2 is YYNGEE. The V and J ends lost 3 bases and 5 bases, in that order; junction bases with no gene match: 3. The CDR3 spans 14 residues.

This clone came up a few times. CDR3 sequence reads: CAVPDRGHGYTF. In DNA, the CDR3 is TGTGCTGTTCCGGACAGGGGGCATGGCTACACCTTC. J is TRBJ1-2 and V is TRBV28, with 11 bases fitting TRBD1. CDR1 is MDHEN and CDR2 is SYDVKM in the germline V gene. The CDR3 is 12 amino acids.

This clone came up a few times. The chain uses TRBV10-2 and TRBJ2-1, with D tentatively TRBD2 (6 bases). This CDR3 is 14 amino acids long. The V and J ends lost 5 bases and 1 base respectively, with 9 bases between them. Germline V gene lookup returns CDR1 WSHSY and CDR2 SAAADI. This CDR3 reads CASSMTSSYNEQFF. CDR3 coding DNA: TGCGCCAGCAGTATGACTAGTTCCTACAATGAGCAGTTCTTC.

The V call is TRBV7-9, the J call TRBJ1-4; TRBD1 is a possible D gene (5 bases). Deletions cut 7 bases from V and 4 bases from J, with 16 bases between. The CDR3 sequence is 15 residues long. Germline V CDR1 and CDR2: SEHNR, FQNEAQ (reference sequence). The CDR3: CASTTGGAGNEKLFF. DNA for the CDR3: TGTGCCAGCACCACGGGAGGGGCTGGTAATGAAAAACTGTTTTTT.

A few counts support this clone. This rearrangement joins TRBV14 to TRBJ1-2, with a possible D match to TRBD1 (6 bases). Germline lookup yields CDR1 SGHDN and CDR2 FVKESK. V was shortened by 1 base and J by 1 base, with 10 bases between the two germline ends. This CDR3 contains 15 residues. The CDR3 coding sequence is TGTGCCAGCAGCCAAGCAGGGGCCGGTAACTATGGCTACACCTTC. The encoded protein is CASSQAGAGNYGYTF.

The chain combines TRBV23-1 with TRBJ2-7; no reliable D call. TRBV23-1 is an open reading frame, and its role is uncertain. V shed 10 bases and J shed 5 bases, with 9 bases lying between them. This CDR3 contains 10 residues. The CDR3 DNA reads TGCGCCAAACCTTTAGACGAGCAGTACTTC. Its translation is CAKPLDEQYF.